The present entry profiles one T cell receptor beta chain with its context. As yet, its antigen is unknown. The data belong to a study of OX40 agonist ivuxolimab in advanced cancers. Across the study: Dosing consisted of intravenous ivuxolimab at 0.01 to 10 mg/kg every 2 weeks. Hepatocellular carcinoma, melanoma, renal cell or head and neck cancer was diagnosed in the dose-escalation patients. Points from the study as a whole: Partial responders receiving 0.1-3.0 mg/kg showed among the lowest clonal expansion.

Repertoires were generated with immunoSEQ multiplex PCR, while TCRdb's copy carries only in-frame clones and drops some. The sample includes 95,000 to 150,000 clones, around 95% of them seen just once. Germline loops: CDR1 SGHTA, CDR2 FQGTGA. The CDR3 is 13 residues long. V shed 2 bases and J shed 7 bases, with 12 bases lying between them. The sequence was collected from an adult with an advanced solid tumor such as melanoma, head and neck, liver or kidney cancer. The sample in question was CD4+ or CD8+ T cells sorted from blood, obtained in a trial of the OX40 agonist ivuxolimab. The chain is built from TRBV7-3 and TRBJ2-7, with D unclear. The CDR3 loop is CASSLGPLSEQYF. The DNA of the CDR3 is TGTGCCAGCAGCTTAGGCCCCTTGAGTGAGCAGTACTTC.